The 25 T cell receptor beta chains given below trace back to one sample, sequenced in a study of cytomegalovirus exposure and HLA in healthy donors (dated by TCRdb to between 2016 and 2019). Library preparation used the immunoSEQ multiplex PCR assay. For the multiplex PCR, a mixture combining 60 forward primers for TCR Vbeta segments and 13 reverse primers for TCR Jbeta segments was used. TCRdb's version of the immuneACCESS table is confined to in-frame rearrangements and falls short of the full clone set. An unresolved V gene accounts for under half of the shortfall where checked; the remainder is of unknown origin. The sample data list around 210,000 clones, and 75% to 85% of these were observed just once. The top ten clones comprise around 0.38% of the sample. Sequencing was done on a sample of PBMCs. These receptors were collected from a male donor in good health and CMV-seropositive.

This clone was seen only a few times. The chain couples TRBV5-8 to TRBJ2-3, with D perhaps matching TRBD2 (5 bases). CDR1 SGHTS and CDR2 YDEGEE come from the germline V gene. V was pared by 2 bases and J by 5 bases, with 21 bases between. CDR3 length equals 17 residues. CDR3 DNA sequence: TGTGCCAGCAGCTTTGGATTGGTCCTCCGGGGAAAAGATACGCAGTATTTT. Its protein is CASSFGLVLRGKDTQYF.

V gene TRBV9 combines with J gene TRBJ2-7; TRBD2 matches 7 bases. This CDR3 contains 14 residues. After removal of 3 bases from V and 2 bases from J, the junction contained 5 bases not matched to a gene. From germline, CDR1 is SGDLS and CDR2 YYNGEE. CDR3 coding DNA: TGTGCCAGCAGCGCCCAGGGAGGGGCCTACGAGCAGTACTTC. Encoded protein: CASSAQGGAYEQYF.

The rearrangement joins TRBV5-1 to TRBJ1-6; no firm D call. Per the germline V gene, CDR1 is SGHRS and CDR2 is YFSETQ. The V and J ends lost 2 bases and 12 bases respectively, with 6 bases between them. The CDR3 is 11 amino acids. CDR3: CASSFPGPLHF. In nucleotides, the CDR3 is TGCGCCAGCAGCTTCCCGGGACCCCTCCACTTT.

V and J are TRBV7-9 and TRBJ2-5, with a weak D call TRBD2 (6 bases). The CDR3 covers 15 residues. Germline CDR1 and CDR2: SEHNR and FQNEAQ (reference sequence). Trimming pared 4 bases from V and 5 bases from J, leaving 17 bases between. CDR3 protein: CASSSTEGKGETQYF. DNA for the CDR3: TGTGCCAGCAGCTCCACGGAGGGGAAAGGGGAGACCCAGTACTTC.

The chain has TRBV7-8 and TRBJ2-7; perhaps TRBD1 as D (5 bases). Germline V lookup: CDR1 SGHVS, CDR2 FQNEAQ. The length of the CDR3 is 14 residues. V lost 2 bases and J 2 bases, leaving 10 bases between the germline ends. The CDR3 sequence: CASSLMDTTYEQYF. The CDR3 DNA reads TGTGCCAGCAGCTTAATGGACACCACCTACGAGCAGTACTTC.

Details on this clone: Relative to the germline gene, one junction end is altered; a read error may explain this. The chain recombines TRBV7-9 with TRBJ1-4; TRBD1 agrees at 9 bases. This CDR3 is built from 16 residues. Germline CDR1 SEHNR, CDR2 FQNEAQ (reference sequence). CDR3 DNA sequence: TGTTCCAGCAGCTTAAGGACGGGACAGGGAGGGGAAAAACTGTTTTTT. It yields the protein CSSSLRTGQGGEKLFF.

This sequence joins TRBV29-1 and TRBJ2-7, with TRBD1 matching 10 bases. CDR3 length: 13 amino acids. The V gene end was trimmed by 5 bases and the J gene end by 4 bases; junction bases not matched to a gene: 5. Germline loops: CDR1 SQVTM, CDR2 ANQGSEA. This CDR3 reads CSVTGQGRYEQYF. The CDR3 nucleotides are TGCAGCGTTACGGGACAGGGGAGATACGAGCAGTACTTC.

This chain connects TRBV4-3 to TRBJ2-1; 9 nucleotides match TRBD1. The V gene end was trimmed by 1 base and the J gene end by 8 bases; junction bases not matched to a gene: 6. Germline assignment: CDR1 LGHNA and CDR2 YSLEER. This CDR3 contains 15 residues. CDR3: CASSQGGTGIDEQFF. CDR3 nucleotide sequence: TGCGCCAGCAGCCAAGGCGGGACAGGGATCGATGAGCAGTTCTTC.

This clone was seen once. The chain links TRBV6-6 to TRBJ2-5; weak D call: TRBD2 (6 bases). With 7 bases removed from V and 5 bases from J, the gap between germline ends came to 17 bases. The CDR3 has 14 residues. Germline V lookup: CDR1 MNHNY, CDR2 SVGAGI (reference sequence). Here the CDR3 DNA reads TGTGCCAGCAACCCCCGGGGACTCCAGGAGACCCAGTACTTC. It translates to CASNPRGLQETQYF.

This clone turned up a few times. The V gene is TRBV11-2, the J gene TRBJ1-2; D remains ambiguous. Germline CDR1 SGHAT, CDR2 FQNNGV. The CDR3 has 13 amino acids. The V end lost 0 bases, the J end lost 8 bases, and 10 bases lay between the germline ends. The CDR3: CASSLDLEGGYTF. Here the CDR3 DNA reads TGTGCCAGCAGCTTAGATCTGGAGGGCGGCTACACCTTC.

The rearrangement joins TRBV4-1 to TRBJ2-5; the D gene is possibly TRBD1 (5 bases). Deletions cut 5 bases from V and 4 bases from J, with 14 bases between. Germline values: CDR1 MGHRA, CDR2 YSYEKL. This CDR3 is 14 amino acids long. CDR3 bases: TGCGCCAGCAGCGAAGGGGCCCAGGTAGAGACCCAGTACTTC. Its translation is CASSEGAQVETQYF.

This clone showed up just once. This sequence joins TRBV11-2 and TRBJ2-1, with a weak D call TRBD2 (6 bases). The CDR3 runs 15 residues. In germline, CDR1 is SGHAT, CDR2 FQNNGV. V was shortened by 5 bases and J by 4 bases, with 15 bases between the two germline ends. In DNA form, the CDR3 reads TGTGCCAGCAGCCGGGAGCAGGGTCAATACAATGAGCAGTTCTTC. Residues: CASSREQGQYNEQFF. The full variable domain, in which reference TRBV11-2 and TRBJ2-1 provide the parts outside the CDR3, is EAGVAQSPRYKIIEKRQSVAFWCNPISGHATLYWYQQILGQGPKLLIQFQNNGVVDDSQLPKDRFSAERLKGVDSTLKIQPAKLEDSAVYLCASSREQGQYNEQFFGPGTRLTVL.

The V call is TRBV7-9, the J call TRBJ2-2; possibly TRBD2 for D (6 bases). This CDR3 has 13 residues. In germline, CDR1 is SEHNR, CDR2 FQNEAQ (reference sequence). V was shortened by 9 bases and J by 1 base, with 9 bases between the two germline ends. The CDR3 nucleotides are TGTGCCAGTGGGGACTGGAACACCGGGGAGCTGTTTTTT. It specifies CASGDWNTGELFF.

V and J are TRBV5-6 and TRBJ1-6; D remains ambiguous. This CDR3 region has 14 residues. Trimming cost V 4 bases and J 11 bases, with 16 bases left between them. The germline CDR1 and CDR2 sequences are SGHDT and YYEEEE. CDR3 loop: CASSPGRSHAPLHF. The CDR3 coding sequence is TGTGCCAGCAGCCCGGGGAGGTCCCATGCACCCCTCCACTTT. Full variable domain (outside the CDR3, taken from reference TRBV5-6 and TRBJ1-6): DAGVTQSPTHLIKTRGQQVTLRCSPKSGHDTVSWYQQALGQGPQFIFQYYEEEERQRGNFPDRFSGHQFPNYSSELNVNALLLGDSALYLCASSPGRSHAPLHFGNGTRLTVT.

The CDR3 reads CASSLSNTGELFF. CDR3 coding DNA: TGTGCCAGCAGCTTATCAAACACCGGGGAGCTGTTTTTT. This chain connects TRBV7-3 to TRBJ2-2; D unclear. V gave up 2 bases and J gave up 2 bases, with 3 bases separating them. Germline V CDR1 and CDR2: SGHTA, FQGTGA. The CDR3 is made up of 13 amino acids.

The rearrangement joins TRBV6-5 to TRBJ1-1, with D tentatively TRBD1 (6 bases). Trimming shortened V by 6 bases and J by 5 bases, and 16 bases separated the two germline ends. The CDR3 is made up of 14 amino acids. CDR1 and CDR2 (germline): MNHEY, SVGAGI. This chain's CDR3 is CASRIQTGSTEAFF. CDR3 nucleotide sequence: TGTGCCAGCAGAATCCAGACAGGATCAACTGAAGCTTTCTTT.

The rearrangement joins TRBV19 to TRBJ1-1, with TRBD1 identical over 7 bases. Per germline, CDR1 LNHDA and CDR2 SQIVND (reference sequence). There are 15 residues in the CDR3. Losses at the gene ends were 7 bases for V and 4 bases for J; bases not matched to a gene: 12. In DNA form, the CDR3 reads TGTGCCAGTACCGCGGTGGAGGGGGCGGTCACTGAAGCTTTCTTT. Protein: CASTAVEGAVTEAFF.

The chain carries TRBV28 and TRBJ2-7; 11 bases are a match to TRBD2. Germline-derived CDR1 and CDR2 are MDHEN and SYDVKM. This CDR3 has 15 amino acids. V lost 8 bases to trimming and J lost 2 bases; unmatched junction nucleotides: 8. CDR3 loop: CASLTTSGKTYEQYF. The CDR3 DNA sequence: TGTGCCAGCCTTACGACTAGCGGGAAAACCTACGAGCAGTACTTC.

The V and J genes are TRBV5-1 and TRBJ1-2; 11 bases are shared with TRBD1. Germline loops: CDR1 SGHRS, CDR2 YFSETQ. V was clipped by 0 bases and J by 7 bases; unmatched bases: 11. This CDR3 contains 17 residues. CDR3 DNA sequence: TGCGCCAGCAGCTTGGCACCTGGACAGGGGGCGACAGGTGGCTACACCTTC. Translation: CASSLAPGQGATGGYTF.

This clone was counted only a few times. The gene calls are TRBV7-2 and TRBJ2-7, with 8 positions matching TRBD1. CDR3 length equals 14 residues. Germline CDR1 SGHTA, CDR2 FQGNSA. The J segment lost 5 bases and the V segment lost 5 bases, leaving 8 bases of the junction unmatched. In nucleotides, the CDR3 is TGTGCCAGCAGCGGAACAGGGGGATGGGACGAGCAGTACTTC. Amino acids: CASSGTGGWDEQYF.

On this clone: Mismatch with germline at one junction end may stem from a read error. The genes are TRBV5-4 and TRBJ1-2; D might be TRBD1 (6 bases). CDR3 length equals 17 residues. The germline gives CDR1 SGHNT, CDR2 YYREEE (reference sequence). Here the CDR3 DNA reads TGTGCCAGCAGCTTGTGGGGCAGGGGACAACCTAACTATGGCTATACCTTC. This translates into CASSLWGRGQPNYGYTF.

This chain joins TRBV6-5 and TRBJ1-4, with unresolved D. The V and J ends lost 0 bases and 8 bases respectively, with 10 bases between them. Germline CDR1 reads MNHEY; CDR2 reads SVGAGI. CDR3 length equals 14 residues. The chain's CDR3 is CASSYSEFWEKLFF. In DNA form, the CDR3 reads TGTGCCAGCAGTTACTCTGAGTTCTGGGAAAAACTGTTTTTT.

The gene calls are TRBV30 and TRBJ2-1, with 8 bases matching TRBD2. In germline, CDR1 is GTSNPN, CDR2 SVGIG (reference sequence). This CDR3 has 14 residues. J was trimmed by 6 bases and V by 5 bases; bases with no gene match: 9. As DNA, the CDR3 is TGTGCCTGGGGTCCGGGACTAGGGGCCAATGAGCAGTTCTTC. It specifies CAWGPGLGANEQFF.

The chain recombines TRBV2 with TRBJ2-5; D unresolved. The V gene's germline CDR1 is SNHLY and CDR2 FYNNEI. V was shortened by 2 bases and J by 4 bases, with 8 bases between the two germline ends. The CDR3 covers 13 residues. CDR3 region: CASSELELETQYF. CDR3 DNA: TGTGCCAGCAGTGAACTGGAGTTAGAGACCCAGTACTTC. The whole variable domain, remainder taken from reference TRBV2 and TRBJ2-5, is EPEVTQTPSHQVTQMGQEVILRCVPISNHLYFYWYRQILGQKVEFLVSFYNNEISEKSEIFDDQFSVERPDGSNFTLKIRSTKLEDSAMYFCASSELELETQYFGPGTRLLVL.

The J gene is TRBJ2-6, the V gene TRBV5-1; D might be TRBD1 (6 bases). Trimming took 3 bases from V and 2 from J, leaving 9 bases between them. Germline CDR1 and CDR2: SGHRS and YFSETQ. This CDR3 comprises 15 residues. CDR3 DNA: TGCGCCAGCAGCTATCGGACAGCTGGGGCCAACGTCCTGACTTTC. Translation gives CASSYRTAGANVLTF.